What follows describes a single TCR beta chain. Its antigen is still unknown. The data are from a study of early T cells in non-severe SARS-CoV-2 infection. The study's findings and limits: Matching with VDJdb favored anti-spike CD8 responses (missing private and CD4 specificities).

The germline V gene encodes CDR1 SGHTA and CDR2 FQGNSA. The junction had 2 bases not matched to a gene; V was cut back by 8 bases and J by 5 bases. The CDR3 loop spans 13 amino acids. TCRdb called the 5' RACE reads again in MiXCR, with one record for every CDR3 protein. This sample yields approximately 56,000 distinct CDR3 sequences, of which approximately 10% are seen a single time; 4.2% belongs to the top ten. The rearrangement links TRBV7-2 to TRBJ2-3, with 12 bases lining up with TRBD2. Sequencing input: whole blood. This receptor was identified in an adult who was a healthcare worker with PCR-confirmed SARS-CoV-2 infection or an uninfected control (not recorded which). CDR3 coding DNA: TGTGCCAGCCGACTAGCGGGAGAAGATACGCAGTATTTT. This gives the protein CASRLAGEDTQYF.